The T cell receptor beta chain under discussion was sequenced for a study of blood T cell repertoires in COVID-19. Profiled with immunoSEQ multiplex PCR; TCRdb holds only in-frame clones, not every one. The sample records 150,000 to 200,000 clones, 70% to 85% being singletons. V shed 4 bases and J 3 bases; nucleotides not matched to a gene: 10. The length of the CDR3 is 16 residues. Looked up from germline, CDR1 is SGHVS and CDR2 is FNYEAQ. The V gene is TRBV7-6, the J gene TRBJ2-7, with 9 positions matching TRBD1. The sequenced sample was peripheral blood. The TCR originated in a human donor with acute or convalescent COVID-19. The donor label of this sample is uncertain. The CDR3 reads CASSSLPGTGNYEQYF. The DNA for the CDR3 is TGTGCCAGCAGCTCTCTACCCGGGACAGGGAACTACGAGCAGTACTTC. Looking up the rest from reference TRBV7-6 and TRBJ2-7 gives the full variable domain: GAGVSQSPRYKVTKRGQDVALRCDPISGHVSLYWYRQALGQGPEFLTYFNYEAQQDKSGLPNDRFSAERPEGSISTLTIQRTEQRDSAMYRCASSSLPGTGNYEQYFGPGTRLTVT.